These 17 T cell receptor beta chains originate from one sample sequenced in a study of cytomegalovirus exposure and HLA in healthy donors. PCR employed 60 Vbeta and 13 Jbeta primers. This table comes from immunoSEQ multiplex PCR, and its TCRdb copy is limited to in-frame clones, with some not included. The table lists roughly 140,000 clones, around 85% of them singletons. The sample comprised PBMCs. The receptors were gathered from a man aged 35 to 55 in good health and CMV-seropositive.

This clone was observed once. DNA of the CDR3: TGTGCCAGCAGCTTGGAAAGCGGGCCCTACGCTGGAAACACCATATATTTT. It codes for CASSLESGPYAGNTIYF. The chain has TRBV5-4 and TRBJ1-3; D is undetermined. Germline V CDR1 and CDR2: SGHNT, YYREEE (reference sequence). Between the trimmed V and J ends, which lost 0 bases and 2 bases, there was a span of 15 bases. The CDR3 has 17 amino acids. Full variable domain (remainder filled in from reference TRBV5-4 and TRBJ1-3): ETGVTQSPTHLIKTRGQQVTLRCSSQSGHNTVSWYQQALGQGPQFIFQYYREEENGRGNFPPRFSGLQFPNYSSELNVNALELDDSALYLCASSLESGPYAGNTIYFGEGSWLTVV.

J is TRBJ2-5 and V is TRBV7-9; possible D gene TRBD2, 6 bases. The CDR3 is made up of 14 amino acids. With 5 bases removed from V and 4 bases from J, the gap between germline ends came to 14 bases. CDR1 SEHNR and CDR2 FQNEAQ come from the germline V gene (reference sequence). The CDR3 protein is CASSGGTRGETQYF. The CDR3 DNA reads TGTGCCAGCAGCGGGGGGACCAGAGGAGAGACCCAGTACTTC.

The chain recombines TRBV7-8 with TRBJ1-1; D is undetermined. The CDR3 has 15 amino acids. Per germline, CDR1 SGHVS and CDR2 FQNEAQ. Trimming stripped 1 base from V and 5 bases from J, with 14 bases between. CDR3 nucleotide sequence: TGTGCCAGCAGCTTAGTGCGGGATGGAGGGACTGAAGCTTTCTTT. Residues: CASSLVRDGGTEAFF.

The CDR3 DNA sequence: TGTGCCAGCTCACCTGTGGGACAGCCGAACACCGGGGAGCTGTTTTTT. It yields the protein CASSPVGQPNTGELFF. V usage is TRBV18 and J usage is TRBJ2-2, with 7 bases fitting TRBD1. The V and J ends lost 3 bases and 0 bases, in that order; junction bases with no gene match: 4. CDR3 size: 16 residues. In germline, CDR1 is KGHSH, CDR2 LQKENI.

The J gene is TRBJ1-2, the V gene TRBV14; TRBD1 aligns across 7 bases. Germline CDR1 is SGHDN and CDR2 is FVKESK. J gave up 4 bases and V 6 bases, and 2 bases lay outside the gene matches. There are 12 residues in the CDR3. CDR3 DNA sequence: TGTGCCAGCAGTACAGGGGTCTATGGCTACACCTTC. Residues: CASSTGVYGYTF.

The chain combines TRBV10-3 with TRBJ2-5, with D tentatively TRBD1 (7 bases). This CDR3 spans 14 amino acids. The germline V gene encodes CDR1 ENHRY and CDR2 SYGVKD. Trimming took 2 bases from V and 3 from J, leaving 10 bases between them. This chain's CDR3 is CAISEVRGEETQYF. The CDR3 DNA sequence: TGTGCCATCAGTGAGGTCAGGGGGGAAGAGACCCAGTACTTC.

This clone occurred once. This sequence joins TRBV14 and TRBJ2-7; weak D call: TRBD2 (6 bases). The germline V gene has CDR1 SGHDN and CDR2 FVKESK. The CDR3 has 14 residues. The V gene lost 4 bases and the J gene lost 2 bases, with 12 bases spanning the gap. CDR3 sequence (DNA): TGTGCCAGCAGCCGGGCGGGATTTCCCTACGAGCAGTACTTC. Its protein is CASSRAGFPYEQYF.

The J gene is TRBJ2-3, the V gene TRBV7-8, with 10 bases aligning to TRBD2. CDR1 is SGHVS and CDR2 is FQNEAQ in the germline V gene. The CDR3 runs 16 residues. Trimming took 1 base from V and 3 from J; bases not matched to a gene: 4. CDR3 sequence reads: CASSLDLAGETDTQYF. CDR3 bases: TGTGCCAGCAGCTTAGACCTAGCGGGGGAAACAGATACGCAGTATTTT.

This clone has more than one count but fewer than ten. The genes are TRBV6-5 and TRBJ1-5; 10 bases fit TRBD1. CDR3 length: 15 residues. Germline V gene lookup returns CDR1 MNHEY and CDR2 SVGAGI. Trimming cost V 2 bases and J 6 bases; bases outside gene matches: 4. The CDR3 sequence is CASSYLTGGGQPQHF. The CDR3 DNA is TGTGCCAGCAGTTACCTGACAGGGGGCGGTCAGCCCCAGCATTTT.

The chain joins TRBV7-3 to TRBJ2-3, with no clear D. CDR1 is SGHTA and CDR2 is FQGTGA in the germline V gene. V shed 0 bases and J shed 2 bases, with 6 bases lying between them. The CDR3 consists of 14 residues. CDR3 protein: CASSLTYHTDTQYF. The CDR3 nucleotides are TGTGCCAGCAGCTTAACCTACCACACAGATACGCAGTATTTT.

By proportion, this clone is medium-sized. The chain employs TRBV19 and TRBJ2-1; tentatively, D is TRBD1 (5 bases). Germline CDR1 is LNHDA and CDR2 is SQIVND (reference sequence). V lost 6 bases to trimming and J lost 5 bases, with 14 bases between them. This CDR3 contains 14 residues. This CDR3 is CASSATSRDNEQFF. CDR3 nucleotide sequence: TGTGCCAGTAGCGCAACATCCAGGGACAATGAGCAGTTCTTC.

This sequence joins TRBV9 and TRBJ1-1; TRBD1 might be the D (6 bases). V shed 1 base and J shed 1 base, with 8 bases lying between them. The CDR3 runs to 14 residues. CDR1 is SGDLS and CDR2 is YYNGEE in the germline V gene. The CDR3 here is CASSVRQENTEAFF. The CDR3 DNA reads as TGTGCCAGCAGCGTACGACAGGAGAACACTGAAGCTTTCTTT.

The V gene is TRBV7-3, the J gene TRBJ1-2; D unclear. The CDR3 covers 13 residues. Trimming stripped 0 bases from V and 6 bases from J, with 8 bases between. Germline values: CDR1 SGHTA, CDR2 FQGTGA. The CDR3 DNA sequence: TGTGCCAGCAGCTTAACCGGGATGGATGGCTACACCTTC. Amino acids: CASSLTGMDGYTF.

The rearrangement links TRBV7-8 to TRBJ2-1; TRBD2 might be the D (6 bases). The germline gives CDR1 SGHVS, CDR2 FQNEAQ. The CDR3 has 18 amino acids. V was pared by 5 bases and J by 1 base, with 21 bases between. CDR3 amino acids: CASSRARWREGSYNEQFF. Written as DNA, the CDR3 is TGTGCCAGCAGCCGAGCTCGTTGGCGGGAAGGTTCCTACAATGAGCAGTTCTTC.

This clone has more than one count but fewer than ten. Compared with germline, one end of the junction differs, possibly owing to a read error. V is TRBV7-9 and J is TRBJ1-6; no clear D. This CDR3 comprises 12 residues. Germline CDR1 reads SEHNR; CDR2 reads FQNEAQ (reference sequence). CDR3 sequence: CSSSLTNSPLHF. The CDR3 DNA follows: TGTTCCAGCAGCCTAACTAATTCACCCCTCCACTTT.

The gene calls are TRBV30 and TRBJ1-5, with D hard to call. This CDR3 region has 13 residues. CDR1 and CDR2 from the germline V gene are GTSNPN and SVGIG (reference sequence). Trimming pared 0 bases from V and 7 bases from J, leaving 10 bases between. DNA for the CDR3: TGTGCCTGGAGTGTACTTTACAGCCAGCCCCAGCATTTT. It codes for CAWSVLYSQPQHF.

This clone was detected only once. This chain joins TRBV18 and TRBJ2-7; D is perhaps TRBD2 (5 bases). Trimming pared 5 bases from V and 4 bases from J, leaving 15 bases between. Per germline, CDR1 KGHSH and CDR2 LQKENI. This CDR3 is 14 amino acids long. In nucleotides, the CDR3 is TGTGCCAGCTCAAAAAAAGAGGGCCCGTACGAGCAGTACTTC. Its protein is CASSKKEGPYEQYF.